This TCR beta chain emerged from a study of identical twins. Study-wide findings and caveats: Insertions ran lower in abundant cord blood beta clonotypes, though not in memory repertoires. Within twin pairs, the out-of-frame alpha sequences they shared showed excess low generation probability.

Germline CDR1 is LGHNA and CDR2 is YNFKEQ. The V and J ends lost 0 bases and 7 bases respectively, with 13 bases between them. This CDR3 is 15 amino acids long. One entry per CDR3 protein results from TCRdb running MiXCR on the 5' RACE reads. This sample has 1.5 million to 2 million distinct CDR3 sequences, with about 30% found just once. This clonotype has a count of ten or more. Its antigen remains unknown. Sequencing was carried out using cord blood. This chain uses TRBV4-2 with TRBJ2-1, with a tentative D call TRBD2 (7 bases). The clonotype was recovered from a newborn girl in good health. CDR3 protein: CASSQDWRGLNEQFF. The CDR3 bases are TGTGCCAGCAGCCAAGATTGGCGGGGGCTGAATGAGCAGTTCTTC.